Here is one T cell receptor (beta chain) with its context. The antigen remains unidentified. The sample belongs to a study of T cell responses to AZD1222 COVID-19 vaccine. Whole-study results and caveats: Donors skewed white British and female; clonal diversity was possibly underestimated.

This CDR3 region has 15 residues. The V and J ends lost 0 bases and 0 bases respectively, with 9 bases between them. Looked up from germline, CDR1 is SGDLS and CDR2 is YYNGEE. Assay: immunoSEQ multiplex PCR; the TCRdb copy retains only in-frame clones and omits some. The sample has some 80,000 clones; around 90% are singletons. This sample comprised peripheral blood, obtained on day 0 of MenACWY control vaccination. The sequence was obtained from an adult in good health. The chain combines TRBV9 with TRBJ1-1; D unresolved. The CDR3 here is CASSVVNLLNTEAFF. The CDR3 DNA reads as TGTGCCAGCAGCGTAGTTAATCTATTGAACACTGAAGCTTTCTTT.